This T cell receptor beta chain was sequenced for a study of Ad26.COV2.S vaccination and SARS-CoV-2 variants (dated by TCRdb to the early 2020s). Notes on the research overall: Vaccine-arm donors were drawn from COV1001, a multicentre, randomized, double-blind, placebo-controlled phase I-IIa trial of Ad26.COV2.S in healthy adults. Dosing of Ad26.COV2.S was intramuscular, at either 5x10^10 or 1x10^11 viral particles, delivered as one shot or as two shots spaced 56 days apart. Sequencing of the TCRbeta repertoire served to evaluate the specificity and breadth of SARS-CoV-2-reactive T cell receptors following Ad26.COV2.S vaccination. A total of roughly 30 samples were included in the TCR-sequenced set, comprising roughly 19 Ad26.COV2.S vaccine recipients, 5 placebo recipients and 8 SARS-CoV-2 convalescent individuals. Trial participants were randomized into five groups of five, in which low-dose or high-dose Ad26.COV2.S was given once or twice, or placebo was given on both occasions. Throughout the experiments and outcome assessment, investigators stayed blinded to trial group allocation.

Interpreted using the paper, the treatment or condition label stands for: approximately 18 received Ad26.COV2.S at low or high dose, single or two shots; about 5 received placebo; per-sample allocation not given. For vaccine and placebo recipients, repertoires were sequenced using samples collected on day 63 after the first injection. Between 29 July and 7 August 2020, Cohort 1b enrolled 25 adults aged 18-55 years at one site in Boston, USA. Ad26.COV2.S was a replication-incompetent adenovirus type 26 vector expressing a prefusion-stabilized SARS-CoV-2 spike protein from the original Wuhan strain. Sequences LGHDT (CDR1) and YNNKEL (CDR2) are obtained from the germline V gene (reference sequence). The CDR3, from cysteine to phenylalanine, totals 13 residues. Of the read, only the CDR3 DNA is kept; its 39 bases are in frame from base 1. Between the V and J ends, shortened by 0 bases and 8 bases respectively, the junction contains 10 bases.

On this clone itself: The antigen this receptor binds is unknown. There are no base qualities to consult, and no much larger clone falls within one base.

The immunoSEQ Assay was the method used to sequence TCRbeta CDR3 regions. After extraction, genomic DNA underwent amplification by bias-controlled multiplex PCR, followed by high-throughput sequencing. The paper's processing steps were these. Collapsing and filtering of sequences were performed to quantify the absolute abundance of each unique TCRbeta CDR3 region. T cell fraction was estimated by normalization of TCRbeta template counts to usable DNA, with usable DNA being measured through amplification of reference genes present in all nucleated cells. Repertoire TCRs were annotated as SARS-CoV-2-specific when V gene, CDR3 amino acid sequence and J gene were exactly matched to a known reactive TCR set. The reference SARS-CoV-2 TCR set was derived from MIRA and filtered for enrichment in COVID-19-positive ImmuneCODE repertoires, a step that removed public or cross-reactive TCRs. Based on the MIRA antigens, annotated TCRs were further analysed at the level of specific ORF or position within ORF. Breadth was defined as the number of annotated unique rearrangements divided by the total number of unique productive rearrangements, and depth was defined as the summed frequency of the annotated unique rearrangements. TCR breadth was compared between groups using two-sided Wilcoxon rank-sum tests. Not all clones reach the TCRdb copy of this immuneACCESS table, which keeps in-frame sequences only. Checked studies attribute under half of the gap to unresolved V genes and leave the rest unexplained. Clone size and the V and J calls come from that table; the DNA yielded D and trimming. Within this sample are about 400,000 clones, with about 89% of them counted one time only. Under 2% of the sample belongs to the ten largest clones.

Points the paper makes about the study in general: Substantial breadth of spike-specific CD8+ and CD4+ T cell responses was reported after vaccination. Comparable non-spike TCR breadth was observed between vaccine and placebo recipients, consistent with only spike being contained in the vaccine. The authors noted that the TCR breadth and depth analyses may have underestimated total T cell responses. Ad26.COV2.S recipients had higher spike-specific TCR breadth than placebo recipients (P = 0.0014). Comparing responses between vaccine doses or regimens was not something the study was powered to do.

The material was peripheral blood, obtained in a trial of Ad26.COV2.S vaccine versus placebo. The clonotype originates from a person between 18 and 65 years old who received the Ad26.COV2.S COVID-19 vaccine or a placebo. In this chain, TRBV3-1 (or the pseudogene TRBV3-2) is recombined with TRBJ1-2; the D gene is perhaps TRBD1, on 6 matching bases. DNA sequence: TGTGCCAGCAGCCAAGATACAGGGTTAGGCTACACCTTC. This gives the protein CASSQDTGLGYTF.